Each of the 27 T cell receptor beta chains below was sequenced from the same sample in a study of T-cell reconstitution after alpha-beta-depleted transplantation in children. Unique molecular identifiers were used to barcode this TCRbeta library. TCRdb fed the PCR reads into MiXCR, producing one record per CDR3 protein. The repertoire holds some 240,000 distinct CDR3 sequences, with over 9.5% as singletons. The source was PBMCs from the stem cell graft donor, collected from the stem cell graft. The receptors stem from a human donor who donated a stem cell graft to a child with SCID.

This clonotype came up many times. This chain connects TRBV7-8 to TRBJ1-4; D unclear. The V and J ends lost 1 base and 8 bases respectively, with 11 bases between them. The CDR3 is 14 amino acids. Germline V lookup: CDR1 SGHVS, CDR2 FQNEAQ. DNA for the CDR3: TGTGCCAGCAGCTTAGATACGGGTCGGGAAAAACTGTTTTTT. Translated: CASSLDTGREKLFF.

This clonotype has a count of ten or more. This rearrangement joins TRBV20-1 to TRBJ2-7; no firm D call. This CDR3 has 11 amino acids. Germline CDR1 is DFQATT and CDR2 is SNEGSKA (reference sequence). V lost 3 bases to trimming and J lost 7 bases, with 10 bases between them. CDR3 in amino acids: CSASPPGEQYF. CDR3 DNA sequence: TGCAGTGCTAGTCCGCCCGGGGAGCAGTACTTC.

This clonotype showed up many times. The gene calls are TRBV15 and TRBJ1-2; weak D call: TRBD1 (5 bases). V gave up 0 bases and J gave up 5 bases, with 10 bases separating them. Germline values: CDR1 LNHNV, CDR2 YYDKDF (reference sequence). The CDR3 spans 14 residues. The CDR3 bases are TGTGCCACCAGCAGAGATGCAGGGAGATATGGCTACACCTTC. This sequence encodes CATSRDAGRYGYTF.

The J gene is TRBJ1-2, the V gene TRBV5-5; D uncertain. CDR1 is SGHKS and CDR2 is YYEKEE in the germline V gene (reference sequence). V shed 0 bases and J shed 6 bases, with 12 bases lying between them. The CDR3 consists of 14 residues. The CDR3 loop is CASSLAPGADGYTF. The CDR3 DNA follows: TGTGCCAGCAGCTTGGCCCCGGGAGCTGATGGCTACACCTTC.

CDR3 DNA sequence: TGTGCCAGCAGTTCCAACGTGGGGGAAAGGGATTCACCCCTCCACTTT. This gives the protein CASSSNVGERDSPLHF. The rearrangement links TRBV28 to TRBJ1-6, with D possibly being TRBD1 (5 bases). The germline gives CDR1 MDHEN, CDR2 SYDVKM. This CDR3 has 16 residues. With 4 bases removed from V and 8 bases from J, the gap between germline ends came to 18 bases.

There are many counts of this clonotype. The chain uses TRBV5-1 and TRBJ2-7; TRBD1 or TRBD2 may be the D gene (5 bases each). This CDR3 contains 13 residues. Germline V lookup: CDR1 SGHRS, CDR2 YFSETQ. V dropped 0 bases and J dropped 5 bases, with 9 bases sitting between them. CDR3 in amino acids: CASSLEGSDEQYF. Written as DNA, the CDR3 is TGCGCCAGCAGCTTGGAGGGGAGCGACGAGCAGTACTTC.

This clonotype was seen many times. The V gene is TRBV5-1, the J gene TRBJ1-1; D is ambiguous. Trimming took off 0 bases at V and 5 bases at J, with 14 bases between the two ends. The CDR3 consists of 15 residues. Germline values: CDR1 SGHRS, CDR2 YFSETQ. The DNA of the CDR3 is TGCGCCAGCAGCTTGGAGGCGGTTGATGGGACTGAAGCTTTCTTT. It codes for CASSLEAVDGTEAFF.

The CDR3 reads CASSGTGEFNYGYTF. In nucleotides, the CDR3 is TGTGCCAGCAGTGGGACAGGGGAATTTAACTATGGCTACACCTTC. V gene TRBV2 combines with J gene TRBJ1-2, with TRBD1 matching over 9 bases. The CDR3 runs 15 residues. V lost 4 bases and J lost 1; bases outside the gene matches: 4. Germline CDR1 and CDR2: SNHLY and FYNNEI.

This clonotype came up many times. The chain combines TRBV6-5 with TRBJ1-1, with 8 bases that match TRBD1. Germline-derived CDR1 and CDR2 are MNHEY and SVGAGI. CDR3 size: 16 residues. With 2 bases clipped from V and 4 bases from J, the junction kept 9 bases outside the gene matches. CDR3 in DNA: TGTGCCAGCAGTTACCGAGGGGACAGGTCGCCCACTGAAGCTTTCTTT. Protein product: CASSYRGDRSPTEAFF.

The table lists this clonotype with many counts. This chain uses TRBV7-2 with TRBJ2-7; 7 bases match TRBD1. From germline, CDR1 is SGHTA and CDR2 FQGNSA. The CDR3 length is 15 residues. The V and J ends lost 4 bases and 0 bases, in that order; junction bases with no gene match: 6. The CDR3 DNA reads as TGTGCCAGCAGCTCCAGGGACAGAACCTCCTACGAGCAGTACTTC. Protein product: CASSSRDRTSYEQYF.

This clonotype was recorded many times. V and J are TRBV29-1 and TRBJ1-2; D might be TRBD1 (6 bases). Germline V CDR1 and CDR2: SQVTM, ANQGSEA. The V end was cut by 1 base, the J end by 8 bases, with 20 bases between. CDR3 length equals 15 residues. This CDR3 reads CSVEGSWQGRQGYTF. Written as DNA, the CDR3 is TGCAGCGTTGAAGGTAGCTGGCAGGGGCGACAGGGCTACACCTTC.

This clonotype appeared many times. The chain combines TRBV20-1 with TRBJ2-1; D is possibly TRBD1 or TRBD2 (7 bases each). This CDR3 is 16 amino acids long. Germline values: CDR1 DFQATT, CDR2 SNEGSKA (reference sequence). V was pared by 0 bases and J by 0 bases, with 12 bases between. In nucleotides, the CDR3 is TGCAGTGCTAGAGATCAGGGGGGGCCCTCCTACAATGAGCAGTTCTTC. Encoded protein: CSARDQGGPSYNEQFF.

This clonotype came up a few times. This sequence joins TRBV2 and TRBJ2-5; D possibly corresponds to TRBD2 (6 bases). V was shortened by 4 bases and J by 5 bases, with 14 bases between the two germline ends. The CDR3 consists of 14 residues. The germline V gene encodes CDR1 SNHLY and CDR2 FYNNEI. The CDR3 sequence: CASSARLGFETQYF. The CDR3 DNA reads TGTGCCAGCAGTGCCCGACTAGGGTTTGAGACCCAGTACTTC.

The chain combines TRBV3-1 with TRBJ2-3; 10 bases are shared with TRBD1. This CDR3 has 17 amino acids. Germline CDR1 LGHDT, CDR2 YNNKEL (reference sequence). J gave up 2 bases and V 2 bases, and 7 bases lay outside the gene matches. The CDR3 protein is CASSQTLGQGNTDTQYF. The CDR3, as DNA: TGTGCCAGCAGCCAAACCCTGGGACAGGGGAACACAGATACGCAGTATTTT.

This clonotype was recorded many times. For the CDR3, the DNA is TGTGCCAGCAGGGACACTGAAGCTTTCTTT. This encodes CASRDTEAFF. This rearrangement joins TRBV28 to TRBJ1-1; no clear D gene. V lost 6 bases and J lost 3, with 2 bases in between. The CDR3 has 10 residues. The germline gives CDR1 MDHEN, CDR2 SYDVKM.

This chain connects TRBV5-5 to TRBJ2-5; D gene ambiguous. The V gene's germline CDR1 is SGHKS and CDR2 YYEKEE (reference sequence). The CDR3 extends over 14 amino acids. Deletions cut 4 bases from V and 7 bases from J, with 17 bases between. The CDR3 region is CASSPGISYGTQYF. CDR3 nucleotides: TGTGCCAGCAGCCCTGGGATCTCCTACGGGACCCAGTACTTC.

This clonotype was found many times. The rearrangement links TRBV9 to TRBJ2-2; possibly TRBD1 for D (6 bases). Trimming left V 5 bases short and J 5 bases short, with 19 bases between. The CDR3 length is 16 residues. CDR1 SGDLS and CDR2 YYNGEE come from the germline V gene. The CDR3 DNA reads TGTGCCAGCAGTCTAAGCAGGGGAATGGAGACCGGGGAGCTGTTTTTT. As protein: CASSLSRGMETGELFF.

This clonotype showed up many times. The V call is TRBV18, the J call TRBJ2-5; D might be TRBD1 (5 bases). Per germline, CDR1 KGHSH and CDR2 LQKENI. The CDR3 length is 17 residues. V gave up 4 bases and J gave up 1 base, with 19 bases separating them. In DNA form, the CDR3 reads TGTGCCAGCTCACGAGCTGGCCCCGGACACCCCCAAGAGACCCAGTACTTC. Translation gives CASSRAGPGHPQETQYF. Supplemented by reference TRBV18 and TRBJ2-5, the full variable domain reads NAGVMQNPRHLVRRRGQEARLRCSPMKGHSHVYWYRQLPEEGLKFMVYLQKENIIDESGMPKERFSAEFPKEGPSILRIQQVVRGDSAAYFCASSRAGPGHPQETQYFGPGTRLLVL.

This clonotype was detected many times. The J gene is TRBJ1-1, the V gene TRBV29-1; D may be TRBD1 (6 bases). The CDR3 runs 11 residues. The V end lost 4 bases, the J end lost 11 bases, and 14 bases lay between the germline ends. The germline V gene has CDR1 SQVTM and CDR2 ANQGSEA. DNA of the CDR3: TGCAGCGTTGGCGTCGGGGGCGCGGCTTTCTTT. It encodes CSVGVGGAAFF. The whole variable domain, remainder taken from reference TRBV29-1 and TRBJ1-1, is SAVISQKPSRDICQRGTSLTIQCQVDSQVTMMFWYRQQPGQSLTLIATANQGSEATYESGFVIDKFPISRPNLTFSTLTVSNMSPEDSSIYLCSVGVGGAAFFGQGTRLTVV.

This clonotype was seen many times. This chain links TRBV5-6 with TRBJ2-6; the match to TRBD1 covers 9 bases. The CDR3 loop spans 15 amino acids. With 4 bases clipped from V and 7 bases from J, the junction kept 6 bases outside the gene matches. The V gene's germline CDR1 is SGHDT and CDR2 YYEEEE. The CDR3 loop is CASSPWDREANVLTF. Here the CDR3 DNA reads TGTGCCAGCAGCCCCTGGGACAGGGAAGCCAACGTCCTGACTTTC.

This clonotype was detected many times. This CDR3 is CASSWSWGYNNEQFF. The CDR3, as DNA: TGCGCCAGCAGCTGGAGTTGGGGGTATAACAATGAGCAGTTCTTC. The chain recombines TRBV5-1 with TRBJ2-1; tentatively, D is TRBD1 or TRBD2 (5 bases each). V was trimmed by 3 bases and J by 5 bases, leaving 15 bases between them. CDR1 is SGHRS and CDR2 is YFSETQ in the germline V gene. This CDR3 has 15 residues.

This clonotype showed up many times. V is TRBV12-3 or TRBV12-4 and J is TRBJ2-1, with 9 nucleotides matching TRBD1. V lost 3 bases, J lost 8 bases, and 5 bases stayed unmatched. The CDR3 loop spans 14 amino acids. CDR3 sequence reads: CASSFGTGWHEQFF. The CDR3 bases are TGTGCCAGCAGTTTCGGGACAGGGTGGCATGAGCAGTTCTTC.

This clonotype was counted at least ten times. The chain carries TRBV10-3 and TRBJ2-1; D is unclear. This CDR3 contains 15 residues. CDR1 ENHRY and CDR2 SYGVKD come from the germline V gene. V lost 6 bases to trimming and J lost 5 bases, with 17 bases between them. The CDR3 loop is CAISPTRPVNNEQFF. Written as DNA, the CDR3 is TGTGCCATCAGCCCGACAAGACCTGTTAACAATGAGCAGTTCTTC.

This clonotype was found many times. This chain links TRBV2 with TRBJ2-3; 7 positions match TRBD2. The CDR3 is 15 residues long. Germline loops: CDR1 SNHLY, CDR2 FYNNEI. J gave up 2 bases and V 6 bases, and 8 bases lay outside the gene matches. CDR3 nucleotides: TGTGCCAGCAGATGGACTAGGCTTCTCACAGATACGCAGTATTTT. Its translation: CASRWTRLLTDTQYF. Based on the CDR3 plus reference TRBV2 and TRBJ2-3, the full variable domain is EPEVTQTPSHQVTQMGQEVILRCVPISNHLYFYWYRQILGQKVEFLVSFYNNEISEKSEIFDDQFSVERPDGSNFTLKIRSTKLEDSAMYFCASRWTRLLTDTQYFGPGTRLTVL.

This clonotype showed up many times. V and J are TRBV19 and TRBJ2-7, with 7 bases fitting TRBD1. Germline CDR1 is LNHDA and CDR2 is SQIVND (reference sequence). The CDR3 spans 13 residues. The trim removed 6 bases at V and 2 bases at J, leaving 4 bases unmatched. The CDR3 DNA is TGTGCCAGTAGACGCGGACAGGCCTACGAGCAGTACTTC. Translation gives CASRRGQAYEQYF.

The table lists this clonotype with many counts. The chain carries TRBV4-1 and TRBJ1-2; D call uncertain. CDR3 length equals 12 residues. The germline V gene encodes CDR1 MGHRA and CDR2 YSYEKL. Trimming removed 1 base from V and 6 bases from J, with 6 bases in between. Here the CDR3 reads CASSQAWDGYTF. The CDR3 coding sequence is TGCGCCAGCAGCCAAGCTTGGGATGGCTACACCTTC.

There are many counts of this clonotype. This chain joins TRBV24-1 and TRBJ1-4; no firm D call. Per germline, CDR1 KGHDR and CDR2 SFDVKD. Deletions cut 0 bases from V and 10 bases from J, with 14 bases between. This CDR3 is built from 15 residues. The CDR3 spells CATSDLTDDRGKLFF. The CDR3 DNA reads TGTGCCACCAGTGATTTGACCGACGATCGTGGAAAACTGTTTTTT.